This record covers a single T cell receptor beta chain. It has no known antigen specificity. Nothing much larger sits one base from this clone, and base qualities are not available. The data were taken from a study of OX40 agonist ivuxolimab in advanced cancers. General notes on the study: Ivuxolimab, which targeted the costimulatory receptor OX40 (CD134), was an agonistic, fully human IgG2 monoclonal antibody. Intravenous ivuxolimab was administered to patients every 2 weeks at six dose levels: 0.01, 0.1, 0.3, 1.5, 3 and 10 mg/kg. Among the 50 to 55 dose-escalation patients, 19 had hepatocellular carcinoma, roughly 15 melanoma, 9 renal cell carcinoma and 9 head and neck cancer. The dose-escalation cohort was about 86% male with a mean age of about 54 years, ranging from roughly 23 to 90. Prior anti-PD-1, anti-PD-L1 or anti-CTLA-4 therapy was permitted, and less than 45% of dose-escalation patients had received checkpoint inhibitors. Partial responses occurred in three dose-escalation patients: two with cutaneous melanoma and one with hepatocellular carcinoma. Peripheral TCRbeta sequencing aimed to test whether ivuxolimab altered TCR sequence diversity and caused clonal T-cell expansion. The paper reports the monotherapy dose-escalation portion (N = 52 patients) of the phase I ivuxolimab trial. Study-wide conclusions, independent of this receptor: At doses from 0.1 to 3.0 mg/kg, clonal expansion was seen in both CD4+ and CD8+ blood T cells between baseline and week 6. After ivuxolimab, more expanded clones were found on average in CD8+ T cells than in CD4+ T cells. Low levels of normalized T-cell clonal expansion were also shown by some nonresponding patients. Antigen specificity was not determined for the clonally expanded peripheral T cells. In the 0.1-3.0 mg/kg groups, partial responders had among the lowest normalized peripheral clonal expansion, particularly in CD8+ T cells.

Patients with a history of autoimmune disease or receiving systemic immunosuppression were excluded from the trial. In every dose cohort, peripheral blood was drawn for TCR sequencing at baseline, cycle 4 day 1, and cycle 7 day 1. The samples were drawn from a first-in-human, open-label, multicenter phase I dose-escalation trial of ivuxolimab. Adults with locally advanced or metastatic melanoma, renal cell, hepatocellular, or head and neck squamous cell carcinoma were enrolled in the trial. Before TCR sequencing, CD4+ and CD8+ T cells were separately sorted from peripheral blood. Genomic DNA was extracted from sorted cells for sequencing of the TCRbeta CDR3 region. The immunoSEQ Assay was used to sequence the TCRbeta CDR3 regions. Imported from immuneACCESS, the table was reduced by TCRdb to in-frame sequences with V and J called. These copies leave out some clones; in studies compared against another copy, an unresolved V gene accounts for under half, and the cause of the remainder is not known. For this sample there are about 40,000 clones; around 89% appear just once. The ten largest clones add up to roughly 0.55% of the sample.

CDR1 and CDR2 were assigned from the germline V gene as SGHRS and YFSETQ. From the cysteine up to the phenylalanine, the CDR3 has a length of 13 residues. The CDR3 DNA has 39 bases and is translated from base 1. V is reduced by 5 bases and J by 1 base, leaving a spacing of 9 bases between them. The source of this sequence is an adult with an advanced solid tumor such as melanoma, head and neck, liver or kidney cancer. The rearrangement joined TRBV5-1 to TRBJ1-1; the D gene remains uncertain. Sequenced here: CD4+ or CD8+ T cells sorted from blood, sampled in a trial of the OX40 agonist ivuxolimab. In nucleotide form, the sequence is TGCGCCAGCAGGGTGGACGGGAACACTGAAGCTTTCTTT. This sequence encodes CASRVDGNTEAFF.